This T cell receptor (beta chain) was found in a study of cytomegalovirus exposure and HLA in healthy donors. General study points: CMV antigen specificity was confirmed in vitro for three CMV-associated chains.

For this clone: The antigen is unknown.

With 3 bases removed from V and 8 bases from J, the gap between germline ends came to 13 bases. The CDR3 runs 14 residues. In germline, CDR1 is KGHSH, CDR2 LQKENI. PCR amplification relied on 60 Vbeta primers (plus 13 Jbeta primers). Clones were read by immunoSEQ multiplex PCR, and TCRdb kept only the in-frame ones, dropping some. The sample carries about 170,000 clones, 78% recorded once. The sequenced material came from PBMCs. This sequence originates from a woman in her forties or fifties in good health and CMV-seropositive. V is TRBV18 and J is TRBJ1-4, with D possibly being TRBD1 (5 bases). The CDR3 nucleotides are TGTGCCAGCTCACCCGTCTACAGGTCGGAAAAACTGTTTTTT. Translating it yields CASSPVYRSEKLFF.